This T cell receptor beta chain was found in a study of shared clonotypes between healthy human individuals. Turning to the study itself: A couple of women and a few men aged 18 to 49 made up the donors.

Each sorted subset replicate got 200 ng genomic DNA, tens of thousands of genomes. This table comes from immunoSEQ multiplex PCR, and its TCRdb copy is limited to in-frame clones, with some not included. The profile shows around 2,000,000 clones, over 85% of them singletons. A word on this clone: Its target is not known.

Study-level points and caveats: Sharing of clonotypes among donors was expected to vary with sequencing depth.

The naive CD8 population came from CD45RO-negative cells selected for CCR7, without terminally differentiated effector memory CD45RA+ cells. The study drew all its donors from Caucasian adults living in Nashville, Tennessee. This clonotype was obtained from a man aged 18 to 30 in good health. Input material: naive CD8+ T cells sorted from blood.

The CDR3 reads CASKGIGYNEQFF. The CDR3 region has the DNA TGTGCCAGCAAAGGAATAGGGTACAATGAGCAGTTCTTC. The chain is built from TRBV28 and TRBJ2-1; D is undetermined. Germline V gives CDR1 MDHEN, CDR2 SYDVKM. The CDR3 is made up of 13 amino acids. Trimming took off 7 bases at V and 4 bases at J, with 11 bases between the two ends. Full variable domain (outside the CDR3, taken from reference TRBV28 and TRBJ2-1): DVKVTQSSRYLVKRTGEKVFLECVQDMDHENMFWYRQDPGLGLRLIYFSYDVKMKEKGDIPEGYSVSREKKERFSLILESASTNQTSMYLCASKGIGYNEQFFGPGTRLTVL.